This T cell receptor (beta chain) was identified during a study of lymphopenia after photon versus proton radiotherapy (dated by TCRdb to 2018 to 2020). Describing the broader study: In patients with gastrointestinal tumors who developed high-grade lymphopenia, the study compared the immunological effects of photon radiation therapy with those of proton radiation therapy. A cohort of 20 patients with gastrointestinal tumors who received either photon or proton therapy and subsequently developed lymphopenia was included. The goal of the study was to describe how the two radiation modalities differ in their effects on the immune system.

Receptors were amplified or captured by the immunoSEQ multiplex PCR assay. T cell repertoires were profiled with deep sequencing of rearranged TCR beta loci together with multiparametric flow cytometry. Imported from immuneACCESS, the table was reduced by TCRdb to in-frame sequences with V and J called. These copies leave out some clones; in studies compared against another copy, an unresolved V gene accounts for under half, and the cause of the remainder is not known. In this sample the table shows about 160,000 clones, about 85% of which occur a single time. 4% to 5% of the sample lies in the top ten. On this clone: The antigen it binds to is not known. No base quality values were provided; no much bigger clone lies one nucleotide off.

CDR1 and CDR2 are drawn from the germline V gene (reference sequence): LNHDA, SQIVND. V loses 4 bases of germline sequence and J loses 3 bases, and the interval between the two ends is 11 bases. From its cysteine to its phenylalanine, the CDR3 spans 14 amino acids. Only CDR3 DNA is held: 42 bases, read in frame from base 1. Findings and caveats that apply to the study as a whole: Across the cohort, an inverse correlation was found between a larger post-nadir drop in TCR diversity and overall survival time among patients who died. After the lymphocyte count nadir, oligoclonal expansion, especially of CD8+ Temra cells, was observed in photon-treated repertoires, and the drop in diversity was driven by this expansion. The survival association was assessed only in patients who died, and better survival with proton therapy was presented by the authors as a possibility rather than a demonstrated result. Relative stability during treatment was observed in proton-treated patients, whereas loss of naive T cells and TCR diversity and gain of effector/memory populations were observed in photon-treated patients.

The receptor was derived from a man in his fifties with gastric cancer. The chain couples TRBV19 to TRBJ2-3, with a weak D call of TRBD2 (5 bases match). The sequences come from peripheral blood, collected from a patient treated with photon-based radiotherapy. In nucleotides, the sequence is TGTGCCAGTAGTACTAGCCCAGCGACAGATACGCAGTATTTT. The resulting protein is CASSTSPATDTQYF.